This T cell receptor beta chain came from a study of radiation and T cells in renal cell carcinoma. Time point noted: blood 2 weeks post-SBRT. Treatment denoted: 15 Gy SBRT to primary tumor, nephrectomy 4 weeks later. The patient's renal cell carcinoma had clear cell pathology. TCRdb's copy holds only in-frame clones and misses some; the assay was immunoSEQ multiplex PCR. Altogether 65,000 to 80,000 clones are present, about 86% being singletons, with the ten largest covering under 25%. This TCR was recovered from a woman in her 50s with renal cell carcinoma. The sample in question was blood, obtained from a patient whose treatment included radiotherapy and nephrectomy.

The CDR3, as DNA: TGCGCCAGCAGCCAAGATAGGACAGGGAGTACTGAAGCTTTCTTT. Protein sequence: CASSQDRTGSTEAFF. The rearrangement links TRBV4-3 to TRBJ1-1, with 8 bases lining up with TRBD1. The CDR3 has 15 amino acids. The trim removed 0 bases at V and 5 bases at J, leaving 5 bases unmatched. Per germline, CDR1 LGHNA and CDR2 YSLEER.